A single sample is the source of the 9 T cell receptor beta chains below, sequenced in a study of blood T cells in healthy people across ages. Combining a sample-barcoded 5' primer with a J-beta primer mix, a second PCR ran for roughly 7 to 12 cycles. TCRdb ran MiXCR on the 5' RACE reads and lists one entry per CDR3 protein. Of about 780,000 distinct CDR3 sequences listed, around 45% are singletons. The specimen was blood. Receptors originate from a man aged 80 or over in good health.

The chain combines TRBV20-1 with TRBJ2-1, with no clear D. Germline V gives CDR1 DFQATT, CDR2 SNEGSKA (reference sequence). The CDR3 loop spans 10 amino acids. The V gene lost 6 bases and the J gene lost 5 bases, with 5 bases spanning the gap. CDR3 sequence reads: CSATDNEQFF. For the CDR3, the DNA is TGCAGTGCCACTGACAATGAGCAGTTCTTC.

The rearrangement joins TRBV27 to TRBJ2-1; no clear D gene. This CDR3 comprises 12 residues. V was pared by 6 bases and J by 7 bases, with 10 bases between. In germline, CDR1 is MNHEY, CDR2 SMNVEV (reference sequence). CDR3 amino acids: CASSIVGNEQFF. CDR3 coding DNA: TGTGCCAGCAGCATCGTCGGGAATGAGCAGTTCTTC.

The chain combines TRBV18 with TRBJ2-5, with no clear D. The J call may not be correct, given that the DNA end is closer to TRBJ2-7. From germline, CDR1 is KGHSH and CDR2 LQKENI. The CDR3 runs to 11 residues. The CDR3 sequence: CASSPQREQYF. CDR3 nucleotides: TGTGCCAGCTCACCTCAGCGCGAGCAGTACTTC.

This clonotype was detected a few times. V gene TRBV20-1 combines with J gene TRBJ2-1, with a possible D match to TRBD2 (6 bases). Germline V lookup: CDR1 DFQATT, CDR2 SNEGSKA (reference sequence). The CDR3 has 15 amino acids. Trimming removed 4 bases from V and 1 base from J, with 14 bases in between. The CDR3 DNA follows: TGCAGTGCTACTTTAAGCGGGCGTTCCTACAATGAGCAGTTCTTC. Residues: CSATLSGRSYNEQFF.

The chain joins TRBV10-3 to TRBJ1-2; D is uncertain. The CDR3 has 14 amino acids. The germline CDR1 and CDR2 sequences are ENHRY and SYGVKD. V gave up 7 bases and J gave up 5 bases, with 17 bases separating them. The CDR3 region is CAITGEGIGYGYTF. The CDR3 DNA follows: TGTGCCATCACCGGTGAAGGGATTGGTTATGGCTACACCTTC.

The rearrangement uses TRBV27 and TRBJ2-1; 12 bases are a match to TRBD2. Germline values: CDR1 MNHEY, CDR2 SMNVEV (reference sequence). Germline trimming cut 6 bases from V and 5 bases from J; bases unmatched to any gene: 8. The CDR3 totals 16 residues. The CDR3 loop is CASRGSGLAGNNEQFF. The CDR3 DNA reads TGTGCCAGCAGAGGGTCGGGACTAGCGGGTAACAATGAGCAGTTCTTC.

This sequence joins TRBV6-5 and TRBJ2-6; TRBD2 matches at 7 bases. This CDR3 is 15 amino acids long. The germline gives CDR1 MNHEY, CDR2 SVGAGI. Trimming cost V 10 bases and J 0 bases; bases outside gene matches: 6. This chain's CDR3 is CATRGDPSGANVLTF. CDR3 DNA sequence: TGTGCCACCCGGGGGGATCCCTCTGGGGCCAACGTCCTGACTTTC.

This chain uses TRBV6-6 with TRBJ2-1, with 14 bases lining up with TRBD2. V trimming: 5 bases; J trimming: 7 bases; junction bases outside the gene matches: 4. Germline V gives CDR1 MNHNY, CDR2 SVGAGI (reference sequence). This CDR3 has 15 residues. The CDR3 DNA reads TGTGCCAGCAGTACGACTAGCGGGAGGGGAAATGAGCAGTTCTTC. This gives the protein CASSTTSGRGNEQFF.

The CDR3 protein is CASSLYKGTGASSPLHF. CDR3 sequence (DNA): TGTGCCAGCAGTTTATATAAGGGGACAGGGGCTTCTTCACCCCTCCACTTT. The J gene is TRBJ1-6, the V gene TRBV28; the match to TRBD1 covers 10 bases. V trimming: 1 base; J trimming: 9 bases; junction bases outside the gene matches: 9. This CDR3 has 17 amino acids. Germline CDR1 is MDHEN and CDR2 is SYDVKM.